The T cell receptor beta chain under discussion was sequenced for a study of beta chain features in type 1 diabetes. This clone was seen a handful of times. The antigen is undetermined. Study-wide findings and caveats: A moderate, significant TCRB CDR3 shortening appeared in type 1 diabetes across four CD4+ subsets.

Sorting based on CD45RO/CCR7/CD25/CD127/CD95/CD27 separated CD4+ naive, central memory, regulatory and stem cell-like memory cells. Over 95% purity was reached by all sorted populations. Of the isolated RNA, all was reverse transcribed, and so the sequenced material was expressed TCRB transcripts. Assay: immunoSEQ multiplex PCR; the TCRdb copy retains only in-frame clones and omits some. The data contain 200,000 to 250,000 clones, under 20% of them singletons. This TCR derives from a man aged 25-40 years with type 1 diabetes. The source material was naive CD4+ T cells from blood.

In nucleotides, the CDR3 is TGTGCCAGCAGCGCAACGGACAGGGAGGGCAACGAGCAGTACTTC. Its translation is CASSATDREGNEQYF. The chain uses TRBV9 and TRBJ2-7; the D gene is possibly TRBD1 (8 bases). V lost 3 bases, J lost 5 bases, and 18 bases lay in between. CDR3 length: 15 amino acids. Germline V gives CDR1 SGDLS, CDR2 YYNGEE.